A selection of T cell receptor beta chains follows, all from one sample in a study of CD4 T cells in relation to SARS-CoV-2 and coronaviruses. Antigens of these TCRs are unknown. The method was immunoSEQ multiplex PCR; TCRdb's version includes in-frame clones alone and lacks a portion of them. The profile covers about 21,000 clones, with 76% appearing a single time and 15% to 20% taken by the ten largest. The sample taken for sequencing was CD4+ T cells from PBMCs, cultured in vitro. The receptor set was obtained from a human donor in good health. CDR3s include the opening cysteine and the closing phenylalanine or tryptophan. D genes are given only for firm matches. Size is stated for part of the rows, as once, few or many counts, or as a class when the clone is expanded.

>TRBD2|.|TRBJ2-1|TRBV7-8|18
TGTGCCAGCAGCTTCTCTCCTTGGACTAGCCAGGGTCACAATGAGCAGTTCTTC
CASSFSPWTSQGHNEQFF
>TRBD1|.|TRBJ1-5|TRBV4-2|15
TGTGCCAGCAGCCACGGGACAGGAGGCGATCAGCCCCAGCATTTT
CASSHGTGGDQPQHF
>.|.|TRBJ2-5|TRBV19|13
TGTGCCAGTAGACCCTCCAACGTGTTGACCCAGTACTTC
CASRPSNVLTQYF
>.|once|TRBJ1-6|TRBV5-6|19
TGTGCCAGCAGCTTGGGTAAATCTAAGCGGAGGTCCTATAATTCACCCCTCCACTTT
CASSLGKSKRRSYNSPLHF
>.|few|TRBJ2-2|TRBV24-1|15
TGTGCCACCAGTGATTTGGGGACTGACACCGGGGAGCTGTTTTTT
CATSDLGTDTGELFF
>TRBD2|.|TRBJ2-5|TRBV5-5|16
TGTGCCAGCAGCTCTGGACTAGCGGGAGATCAAGAGACCCAGTACTTC
CASSSGLAGDQETQYF
>TRBD1|.|TRBJ1-5|TRBV7-9|13
TGTGCCAGCAGCCCGGACAGGGTCCAGCCCCAGCATTTT
CASSPDRVQPQHF
>TRBD1|.|TRBJ1-5|TRBV30|14
TGTGCCTGGAACCAGGACAGGGGGCAGCAGCCCCAGCATTTT
CAWNQDRGQQPQHF
>.|few|TRBJ1-2|TRBV2|16
TGTGCCAGCAGTGCTTCGGACAGCCGGACATACTATGGCTACACCTTC
CASSASDSRTYYGYTF
>.|.|TRBJ2-7|TRBV5-1|12
TGCGCCAGCAGCTTGGGTTGGGGTCGGCAGTACTTC
CASSLGWGRQYF
>TRBD2|.|TRBJ2-5|TRBV6-1|17
TGTGCCAGCAGTGAAGCGTCTACTAGCGGGAGCTGGGAGACCCAGTACTTC
CASSEASTSGSWETQYF
>.|.|TRBJ1-4|TRBV24-1|16
TGTGCCACCAGTGATCCCTGGACGGGGGATAATGAAAAACTGTTTTTT
CATSDPWTGDNEKLFF
>.|.|TRBJ1-1|TRBV3-1/TRBV3-2|11
TGTGCCAGCAGCCAAGCAGGGGAAGCTTTCTTT
CASSQAGEAFF
>.|few|TRBJ1-1|TRBV7-9|15
TGTGCCAGCAGCTGGGGGCCGGAGGAAAACACTGAAGCTTTCTTT
CASSWGPEENTEAFF
>.|.|TRBJ2-1|TRBV3-1/TRBV3-2|17
TGTGCCAGCAGCCAAGATCGGAGAAAGGGCGCCAACAATGAGCAGTTCTTC
CASSQDRRKGANNEQFF
>TRBD1|.|TRBJ1-6|TRBV6-5|14
TGTGCCAGCAGTTATGACAGGGATAATTCACCCCTCCACTTT
CASSYDRDNSPLHF
>.|.|TRBJ2-7|TRBV10-3|15
TGTGCCATCAGGGACACTGGGGGGAGCTCCTACGAGCAGTACTTC
CAIRDTGGSSYEQYF
>.|once|TRBJ1-2|TRBV6-1|15
TGTGCCAGCAGTGAGCAGGGTACGAGAAACTATGGCTACACCTTC
CASSEQGTRNYGYTF
>TRBD1|few|TRBJ2-2|TRBV3-1/TRBV3-2|18
TGTGCCAGCAGCCAACCCGCCAGGGACAGGGGCCACACCGGGGAGCTGTTTTTT
CASSQPARDRGHTGELFF
>.|few|TRBJ1-2|TRBV2|14
TGTGCCAGCAGCGAACTCGCCAGGGTGTATGGCTACACCTTC
CASSELARVYGYTF
>.|.|TRBJ1-5|TRBV7-8|14
TGTGCCAGCAGCTTAGTGGTGGCCAATCAGCCCCAGCATTTT
CASSLVVANQPQHF
>TRBD2|.|TRBJ2-1|TRBV11-1|15
TGTGCCAGCAGCCCGAAGGGACTACCTTACAATGAGCAGTTCTTC
CASSPKGLPYNEQFF
>.|.|TRBJ2-3|TRBV7-9|13
TGTGCCAGCAGCATGATCGGCACAGATACGCAGTATTTT
CASSMIGTDTQYF
>.|few|TRBJ1-6|TRBV3-1/TRBV3-2|13
TGTGCCAGCAGCCAAGCGCAGAGTTCACCCCTCCACTTT
CASSQAQSSPLHF
>.|.|TRBJ2-3|TRBV25-1|16
TGTGCCAGCAGTGAGAAATTGGGGTGGGCAACTCATACGCAGTATTTT
CASSEKLGWATHTQYF
>.|few|TRBJ1-1|TRBV6-5|14
TGTGCCAGCACCCTAACGGCGGCAGGCACTGAAGCTTTCTTT
CASTLTAAGTEAFF
>TRBD1|few|TRBJ2-1|TRBV11-2|15
TGTGCCAGCCACTTAGGGACAGGTCGTCTAAATGAGCAGTTCTTC
CASHLGTGRLNEQFF